The subject of this entry is one T cell receptor beta chain. The data are from a study of cytomegalovirus exposure and HLA in healthy donors. Germline lookup yields CDR1 SGHRS and CDR2 YFSETQ. Germline trimming cut 0 bases from V and 5 bases from J; bases unmatched to any gene: 6. The CDR3 loop spans 18 amino acids. The PCR made use of 60 Vbeta and 13 Jbeta primers. The protocol was immunoSEQ multiplex PCR, while the TCRdb copy is restricted to in-frame clones and leaves out a portion. Among roughly 160,000 clones listed, over 80% were seen once. Input material: PBMCs. The chain uses TRBV5-1 and TRBJ2-1; 15 bases are shared with TRBD2. The clonotype originates from a boy aged 2-9 years in good health and CMV-seronegative. CDR3 protein: CASSLGGLAGGPDNEQFF. CDR3 bases: TGCGCCAGCAGCTTGGGCGGACTAGCGGGAGGGCCTGACAATGAGCAGTTCTTC.